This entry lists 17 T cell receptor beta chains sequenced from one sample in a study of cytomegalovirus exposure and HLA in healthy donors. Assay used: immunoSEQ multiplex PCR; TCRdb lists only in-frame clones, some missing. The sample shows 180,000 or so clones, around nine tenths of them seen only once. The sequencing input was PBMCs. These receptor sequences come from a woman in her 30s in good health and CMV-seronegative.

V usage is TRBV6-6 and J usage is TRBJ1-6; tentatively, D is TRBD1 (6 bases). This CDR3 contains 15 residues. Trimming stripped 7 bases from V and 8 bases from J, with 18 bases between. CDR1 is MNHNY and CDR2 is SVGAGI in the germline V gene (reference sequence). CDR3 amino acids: CASTVTGVQDSPLHF. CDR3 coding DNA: TGTGCCAGCACCGTGACAGGTGTCCAGGATTCACCCCTCCACTTT.

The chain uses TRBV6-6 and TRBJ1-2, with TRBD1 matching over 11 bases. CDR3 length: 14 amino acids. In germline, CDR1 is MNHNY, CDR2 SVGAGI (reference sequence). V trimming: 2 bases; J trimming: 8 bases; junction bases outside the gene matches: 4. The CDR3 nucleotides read TGTGCCAGCAGTTACGGACAGGGGGCGCTCGGCTACACCTTC. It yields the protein CASSYGQGALGYTF.

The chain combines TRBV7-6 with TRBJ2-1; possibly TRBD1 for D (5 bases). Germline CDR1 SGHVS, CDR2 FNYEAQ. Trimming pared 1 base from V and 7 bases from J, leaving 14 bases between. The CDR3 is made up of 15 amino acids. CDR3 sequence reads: CASSLGLGQLNEQFF. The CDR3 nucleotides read TGTGCCAGCAGCTTAGGTCTGGGGCAGCTAAATGAGCAGTTCTTC.

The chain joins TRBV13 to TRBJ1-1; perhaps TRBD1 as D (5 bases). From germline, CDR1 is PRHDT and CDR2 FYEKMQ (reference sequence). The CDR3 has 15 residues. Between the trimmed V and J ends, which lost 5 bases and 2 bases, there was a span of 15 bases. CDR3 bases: TGTGCCAGCAGCCGACCGGAGGGGCGTAACACTGAAGCTTTCTTT. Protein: CASSRPEGRNTEAFF.

CDR3 loop: CSVDGPAAGGLGYGYTF. In nucleotides, the CDR3 is TGCAGCGTTGATGGCCCGGCGGCAGGGGGCTTGGGCTATGGCTACACCTTC. This chain links TRBV29-1 with TRBJ1-2, with 8 nucleotides matching TRBD1. CDR3 size: 17 residues. The V gene end was trimmed by 3 bases and the J gene end by 4 bases; junction bases not matched to a gene: 16. Germline V gene sequence: CDR1 SQVTM, CDR2 ANQGSEA.

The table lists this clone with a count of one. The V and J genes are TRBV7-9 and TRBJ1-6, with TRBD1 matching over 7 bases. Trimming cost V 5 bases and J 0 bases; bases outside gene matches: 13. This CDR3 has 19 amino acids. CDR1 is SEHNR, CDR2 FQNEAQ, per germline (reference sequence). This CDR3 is CASSKTPGQTSSYNSPLHF. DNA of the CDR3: TGTGCCAGCAGCAAAACCCCGGGACAGACAAGCTCCTATAATTCACCCCTCCACTTT.

This chain's CDR3 is CASSQDTTGGVNYGYTF. The CDR3, as DNA: TGCGCCAGCAGCCAAGACACGACAGGGGGGGTCAACTATGGCTACACCTTC. This chain joins TRBV4-3 and TRBJ1-2; the match to TRBD1 covers 9 bases. V lost 0 bases and J lost 2; bases outside the gene matches: 7. The germline V gene encodes CDR1 LGHNA and CDR2 YSLEER. The CDR3 loop spans 17 amino acids.

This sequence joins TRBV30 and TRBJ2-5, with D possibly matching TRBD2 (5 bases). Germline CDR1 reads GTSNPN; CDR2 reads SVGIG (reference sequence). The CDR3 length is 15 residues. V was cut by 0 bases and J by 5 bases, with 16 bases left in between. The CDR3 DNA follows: TGTGCCTGGAGTGTAAAGGGCGGGTCGGGTGAGACCCAGTACTTC. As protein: CAWSVKGGSGETQYF.

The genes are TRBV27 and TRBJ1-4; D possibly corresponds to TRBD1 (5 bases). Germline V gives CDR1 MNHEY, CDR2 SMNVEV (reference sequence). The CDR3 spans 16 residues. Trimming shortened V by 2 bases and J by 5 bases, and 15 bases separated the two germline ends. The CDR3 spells CASSLRGGAGNEKLFF. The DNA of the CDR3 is TGTGCCAGCAGTTTACGGGGAGGGGCAGGGAATGAAAAACTGTTTTTT.

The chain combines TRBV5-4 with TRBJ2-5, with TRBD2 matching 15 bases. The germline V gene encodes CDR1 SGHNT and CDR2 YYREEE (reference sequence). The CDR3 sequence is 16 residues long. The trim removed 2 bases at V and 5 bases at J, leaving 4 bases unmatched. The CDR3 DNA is TGTGCCAGCAGCTTCGGACTAGCGGGGGGGCGGGAGACCCAGTACTTC. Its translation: CASSFGLAGGRETQYF.

The chain's CDR3 is CASSPGGIPGWRETQYF. CDR3 coding DNA: TGTGCCAGCAGTCCGGGGGGGATCCCGGGGTGGCGCGAGACCCAGTACTTC. This chain uses TRBV25-1 with TRBJ2-5, with 8 bases lining up with TRBD2. V gave up 5 bases and J gave up 5 bases; unmatched junction bases: 16. Looked up from germline, CDR1 is MGHDK and CDR2 is SYGVNS. This CDR3 has 17 amino acids.

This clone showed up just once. The CDR3 protein is CAWSVAGGVSYGYTF. CDR3 DNA: TGTGCCTGGAGTGTAGCAGGGGGTGTTAGCTATGGCTACACCTTC. The gene calls are TRBV30 and TRBJ1-2, with 7 bases aligning to TRBD1. With 0 bases clipped from V and 4 bases from J, the junction kept 8 bases outside the gene matches. Germline assignment: CDR1 GTSNPN and CDR2 SVGIG (reference sequence). The CDR3 is made up of 15 amino acids.

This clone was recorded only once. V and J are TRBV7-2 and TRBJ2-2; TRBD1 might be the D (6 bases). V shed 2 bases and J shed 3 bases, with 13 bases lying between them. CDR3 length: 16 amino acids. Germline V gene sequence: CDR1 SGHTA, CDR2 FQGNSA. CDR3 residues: CASSLIPGTYTGELFF. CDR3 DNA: TGTGCCAGCAGCTTAATTCCGGGGACATACACCGGGGAGCTGTTTTTT.

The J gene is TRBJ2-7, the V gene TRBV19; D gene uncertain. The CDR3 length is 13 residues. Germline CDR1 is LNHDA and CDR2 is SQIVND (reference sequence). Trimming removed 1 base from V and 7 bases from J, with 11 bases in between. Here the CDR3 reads CASSIGSRWEQYF. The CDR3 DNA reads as TGTGCCAGTAGTATAGGATCGAGGTGGGAGCAGTACTTC.

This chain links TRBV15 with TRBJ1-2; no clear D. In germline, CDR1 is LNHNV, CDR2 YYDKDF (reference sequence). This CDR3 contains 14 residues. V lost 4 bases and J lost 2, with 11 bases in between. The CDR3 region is CATSTGLFNYGYTF. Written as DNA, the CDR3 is TGTGCCACCAGCACAGGACTGTTCAACTATGGCTACACCTTC.

The CDR3 nucleotides read TGTGCCAGCAGCTTAGGAACAGCCTCTGGAAACACCATATATTTT. Translation: CASSLGTASGNTIYF. The gene calls are TRBV7-6 and TRBJ1-3; D is unresolved. CDR1 is SGHVS and CDR2 is FNYEAQ in the germline V gene. The CDR3 covers 15 residues. Trimming took 1 base from V and 0 from J, leaving 7 bases between them. The full variable domain, in which reference TRBV7-6 and TRBJ1-3 provide the parts outside the CDR3, is GAGVSQSPRYKVTKRGQDVALRCDPISGHVSLYWYRQALGQGPEFLTYFNYEAQQDKSGLPNDRFSAERPEGSISTLTIQRTEQRDSAMYRCASSLGTASGNTIYFGEGSWLTVV.

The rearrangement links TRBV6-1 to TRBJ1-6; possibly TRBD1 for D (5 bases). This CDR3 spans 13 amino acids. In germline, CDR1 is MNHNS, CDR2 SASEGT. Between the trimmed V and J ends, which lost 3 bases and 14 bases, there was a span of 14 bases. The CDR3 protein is CASSDDSSWSLHF. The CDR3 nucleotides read TGTGCCAGCAGTGACGACAGTTCCTGGTCCCTCCACTTT.